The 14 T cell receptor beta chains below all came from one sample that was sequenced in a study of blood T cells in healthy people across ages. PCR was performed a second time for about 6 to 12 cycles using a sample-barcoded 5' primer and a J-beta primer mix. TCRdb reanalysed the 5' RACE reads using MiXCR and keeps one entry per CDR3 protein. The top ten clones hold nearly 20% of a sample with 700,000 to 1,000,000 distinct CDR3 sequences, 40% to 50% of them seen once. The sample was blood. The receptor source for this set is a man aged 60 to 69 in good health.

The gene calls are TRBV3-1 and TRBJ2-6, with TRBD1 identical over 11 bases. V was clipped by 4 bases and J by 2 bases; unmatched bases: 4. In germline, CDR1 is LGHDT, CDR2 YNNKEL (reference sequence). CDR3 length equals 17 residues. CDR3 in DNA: TGTGCCAGCAGCCGAGGACAGGGGGCGACTGGGGCCAACGTCCTGACTTTC. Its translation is CASSRGQGATGANVLTF.

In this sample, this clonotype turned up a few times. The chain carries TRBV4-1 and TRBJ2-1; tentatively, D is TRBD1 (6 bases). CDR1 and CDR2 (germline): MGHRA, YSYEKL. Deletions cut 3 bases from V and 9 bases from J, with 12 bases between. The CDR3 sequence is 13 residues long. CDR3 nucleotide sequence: TGCGCCAGCAGCCAGACACAGGGTGGTGAGCAGTTCTTC. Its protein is CASSQTQGGEQFF.

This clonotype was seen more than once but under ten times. The CDR3 here is CASQTQDGSNYGYTF. CDR3 DNA sequence: TGTGCCAGCCAAACCCAGGACGGCTCTAACTATGGCTACACCTTC. The chain employs TRBV6-1 and TRBJ1-2; no reliable D call. Germline lookup yields CDR1 MNHNS and CDR2 SASEGT. With 8 bases removed from V and 0 bases from J, the gap between germline ends came to 16 bases. This CDR3 has 15 amino acids.

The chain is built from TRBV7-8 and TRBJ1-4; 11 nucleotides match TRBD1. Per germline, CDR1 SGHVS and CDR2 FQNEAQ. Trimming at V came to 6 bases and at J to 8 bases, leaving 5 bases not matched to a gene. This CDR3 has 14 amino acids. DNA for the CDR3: TGTGCCAGCAGTCGAGGACAGGGGGCGGAAAAACTGTTTTTT. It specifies CASSRGQGAEKLFF.

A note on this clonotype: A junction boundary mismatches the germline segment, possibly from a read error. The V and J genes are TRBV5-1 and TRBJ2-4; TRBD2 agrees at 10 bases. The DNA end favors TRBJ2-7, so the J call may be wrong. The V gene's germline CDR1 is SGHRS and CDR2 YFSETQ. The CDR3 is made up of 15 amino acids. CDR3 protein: CAGSYGLAEYYEQYF. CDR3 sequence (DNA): TGCGCCGGCAGCTACGGACTAGCGGAATACTACGAGCAGTACTTC.

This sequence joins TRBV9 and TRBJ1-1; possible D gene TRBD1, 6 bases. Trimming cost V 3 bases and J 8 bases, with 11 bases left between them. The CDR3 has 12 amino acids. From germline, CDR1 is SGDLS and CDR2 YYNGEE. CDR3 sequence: CASSGQQGEAFF. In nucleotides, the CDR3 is TGTGCCAGCAGCGGACAACAGGGAGAAGCTTTCTTT.

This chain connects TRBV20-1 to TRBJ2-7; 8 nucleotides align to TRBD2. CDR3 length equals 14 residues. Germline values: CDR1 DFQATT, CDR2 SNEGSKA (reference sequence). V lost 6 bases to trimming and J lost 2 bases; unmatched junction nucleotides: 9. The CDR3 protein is CSAVGRGATYEQYF. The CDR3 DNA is TGCAGTGCAGTCGGGCGGGGGGCAACCTACGAGCAGTACTTC.

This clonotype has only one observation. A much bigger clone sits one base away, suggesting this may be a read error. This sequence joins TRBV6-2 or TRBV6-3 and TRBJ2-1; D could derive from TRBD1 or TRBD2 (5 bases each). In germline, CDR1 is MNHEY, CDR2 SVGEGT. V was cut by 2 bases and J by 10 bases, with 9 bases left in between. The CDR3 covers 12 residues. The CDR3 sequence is CASSYGTYEQFF. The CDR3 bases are TGTGCCAGCAGTTACGGGACCTACGAGCAGTTCTTC.

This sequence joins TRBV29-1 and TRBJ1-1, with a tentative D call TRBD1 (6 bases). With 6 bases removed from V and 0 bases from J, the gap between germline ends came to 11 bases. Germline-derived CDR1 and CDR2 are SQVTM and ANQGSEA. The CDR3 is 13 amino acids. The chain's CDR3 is CSVLDSLNTEAFF. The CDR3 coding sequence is TGCAGCGTCTTGGACAGCCTGAACACTGAAGCTTTCTTT.

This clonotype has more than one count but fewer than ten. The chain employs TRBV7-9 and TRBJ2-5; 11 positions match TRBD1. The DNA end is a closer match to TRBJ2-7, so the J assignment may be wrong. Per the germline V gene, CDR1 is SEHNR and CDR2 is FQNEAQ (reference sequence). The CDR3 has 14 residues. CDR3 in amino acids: CASSSGQGVYEQYF. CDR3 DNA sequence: TGTGCCAGCAGCTCGGGACAGGGGGTCTACGAGCAGTACTTC.

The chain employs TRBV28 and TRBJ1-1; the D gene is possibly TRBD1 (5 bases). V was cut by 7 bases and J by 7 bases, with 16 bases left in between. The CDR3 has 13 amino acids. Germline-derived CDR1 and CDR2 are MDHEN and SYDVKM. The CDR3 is CASTIRQKLEAFF. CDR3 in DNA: TGTGCCAGCACTATACGACAGAAACTTGAAGCTTTCTTT.

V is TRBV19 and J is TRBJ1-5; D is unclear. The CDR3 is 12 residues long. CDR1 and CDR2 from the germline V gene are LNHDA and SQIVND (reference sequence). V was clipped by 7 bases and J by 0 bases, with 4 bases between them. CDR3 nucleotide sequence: TGTGCCAGTACAATTAGCAATCAGCCCCAGCATTTT. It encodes CASTISNQPQHF.

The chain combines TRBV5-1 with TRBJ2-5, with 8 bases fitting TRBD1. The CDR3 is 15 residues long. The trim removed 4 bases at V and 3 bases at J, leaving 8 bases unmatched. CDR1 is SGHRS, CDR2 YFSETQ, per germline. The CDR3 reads CASSAQTGAKETQYF. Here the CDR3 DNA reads TGCGCCAGCAGCGCTCAGACAGGGGCCAAAGAGACCCAGTACTTC.

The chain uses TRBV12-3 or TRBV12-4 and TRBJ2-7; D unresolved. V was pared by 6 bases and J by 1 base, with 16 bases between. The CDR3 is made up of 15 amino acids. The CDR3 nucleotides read TGTGCCAGCAGCAAATCGAATCTCGTGTCCTACGAGCAGTACTTC. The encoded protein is CASSKSNLVSYEQYF.